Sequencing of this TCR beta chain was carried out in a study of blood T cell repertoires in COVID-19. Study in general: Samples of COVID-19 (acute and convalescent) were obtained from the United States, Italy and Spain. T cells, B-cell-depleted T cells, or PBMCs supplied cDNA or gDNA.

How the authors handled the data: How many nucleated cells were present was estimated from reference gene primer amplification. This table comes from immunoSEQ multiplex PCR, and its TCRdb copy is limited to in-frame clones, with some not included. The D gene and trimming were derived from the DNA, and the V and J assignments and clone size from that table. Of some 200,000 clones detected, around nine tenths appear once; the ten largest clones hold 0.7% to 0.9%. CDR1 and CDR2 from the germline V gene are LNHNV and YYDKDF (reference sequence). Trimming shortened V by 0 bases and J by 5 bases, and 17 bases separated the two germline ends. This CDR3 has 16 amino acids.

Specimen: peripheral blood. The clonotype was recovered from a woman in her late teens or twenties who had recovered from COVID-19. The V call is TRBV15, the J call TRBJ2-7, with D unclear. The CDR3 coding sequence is TGTGCCACCAGCAGAGATTTCAGCGCCTTTAGCCACGAGCAGTACGTC. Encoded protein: CATSRDFSAFSHEQYV.